The clone carrying this T cell receptor beta chain was seen a few times. This entry comes from a study of T cells after yellow fever vaccination. The CDR3 is 14 amino acids. Germline lookup yields CDR1 MNHNS and CDR2 SASEGT. The ends were cut back, 5 bases at V and 1 base at J, with 11 bases in the middle. Via MiXCR, TCRdb re-called the 5' RACE reads, giving one row per CDR3 protein. The sample records 250,000 to 400,000 distinct CDR3 sequences, approximately 4% being singletons. The sequences come from PBMCs, collected 5 days after the yellow fever booster vaccination. This chain uses TRBV6-1 with TRBJ1-1, with D perhaps matching TRBD1 (5 bases). This TCR came from a young man who received the YFV17D yellow fever vaccine. Here the CDR3 reads CASSPGYANTEAFF. The CDR3 coding sequence is TGTGCCAGCAGTCCAGGGTACGCGAACACTGAAGCTTTCTTT.